This T cell receptor beta chain is drawn from a study of blood T cell repertoires in COVID-19. About the research overall: Italy, Spain and the United States were the sources of the convalescent and acute COVID-19 samples. The cDNA or gDNA used as material had been derived from T cells, B-cell-depleted T cells, or PBMCs.

Assay used: immunoSEQ multiplex PCR; TCRdb lists only in-frame clones, some missing. The table has some 210,000 clones, approximately 90% seen once. Between the trimmed V and J ends, which lost 4 bases and 5 bases, there was a span of 21 bases. Germline loops: CDR1 LNHDA, CDR2 SQIVND (reference sequence). The CDR3 runs 17 residues. The sequence was collected from a man aged 60 to 69 with COVID-19, enrolled during active disease. The material sequenced was peripheral blood. The rearrangement links TRBV19 to TRBJ1-5, with unresolved D. CDR3 loop: CASSTNKQRSSHQPQHF. Here the CDR3 DNA reads TGTGCCAGTAGTACCAATAAACAGAGAAGCTCCCATCAGCCCCAGCATTTT. Supplemented by reference TRBV19 and TRBJ1-5, the full variable domain reads DGGITQSPKYLFRKEGQNVTLSCEQNLNHDAMYWYRQDPGQGLRLIYYSQIVNDFQKGDIAEGYSVSREKKESFPLTVTSAQKNPTAFYLCASSTNKQRSSHQPQHFGDGTRLSIL.